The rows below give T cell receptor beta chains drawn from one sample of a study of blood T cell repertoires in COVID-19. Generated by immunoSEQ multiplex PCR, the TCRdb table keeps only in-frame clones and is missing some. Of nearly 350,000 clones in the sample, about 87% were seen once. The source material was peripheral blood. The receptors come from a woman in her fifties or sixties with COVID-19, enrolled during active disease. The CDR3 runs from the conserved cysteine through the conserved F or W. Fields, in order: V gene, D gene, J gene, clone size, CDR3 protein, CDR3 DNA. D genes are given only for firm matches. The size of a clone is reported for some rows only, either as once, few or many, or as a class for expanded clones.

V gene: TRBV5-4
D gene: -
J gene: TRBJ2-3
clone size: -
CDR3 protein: CASTLGHAVTDTQYF
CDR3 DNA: TGTGCCAGCACCCTGGGACACGCGGTCACAGATACGCAGTATTTT

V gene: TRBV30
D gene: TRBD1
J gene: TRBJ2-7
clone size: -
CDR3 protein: CAVDRGNPYEQYF
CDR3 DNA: TGTGCCGTAGACAGGGGGAATCCCTACGAGCAGTACTTC

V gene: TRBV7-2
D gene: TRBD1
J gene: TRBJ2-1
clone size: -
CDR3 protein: CASSVSRTGETQDEQFF
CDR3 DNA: TGTGCCAGCAGCGTCAGCCGTACAGGGGAGACCCAGGATGAGCAGTTCTTC

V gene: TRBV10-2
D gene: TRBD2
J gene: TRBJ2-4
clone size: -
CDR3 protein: CASRASGENIQYF
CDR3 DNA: TGCGCCAGCAGGGCTAGCGGGGAAAACATTCAGTACTTC

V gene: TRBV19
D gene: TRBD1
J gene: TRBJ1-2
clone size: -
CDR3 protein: CASSAGGTASHYGYTF
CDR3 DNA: TGTGCCAGTAGTGCTGGCGGGACAGCTTCTCACTATGGCTACACCTTC

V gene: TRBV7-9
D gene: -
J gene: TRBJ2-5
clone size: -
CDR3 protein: CASSSSHRLRGPETQYF
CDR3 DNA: TGTGCCAGCAGCTCCTCCCACCGACTTCGAGGTCCGGAGACCCAGTACTTC

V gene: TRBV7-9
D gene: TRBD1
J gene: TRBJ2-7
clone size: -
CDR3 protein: CASSLAGWGQGLNEQYF
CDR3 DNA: TGTGCCAGCAGCTTAGCGGGCTGGGGACAGGGTTTAAACGAGCAGTACTTC

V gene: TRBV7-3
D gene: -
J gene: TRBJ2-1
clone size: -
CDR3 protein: CASSLHRTLPPGEQFF
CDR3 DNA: TGTGCCAGCAGCTTGCATCGGACTTTACCTCCGGGGGAGCAGTTCTTC

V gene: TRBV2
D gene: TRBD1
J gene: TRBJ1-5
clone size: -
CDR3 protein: CASNGDRGLGQPQHF
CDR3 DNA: TGTGCCAGCAATGGTGACAGGGGGCTAGGTCAGCCCCAGCATTTT

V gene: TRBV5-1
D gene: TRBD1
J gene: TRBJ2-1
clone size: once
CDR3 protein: CASSYGTGFGEQFF
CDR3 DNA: TGCGCCAGCAGCTACGGGACAGGGTTCGGTGAGCAGTTCTTC

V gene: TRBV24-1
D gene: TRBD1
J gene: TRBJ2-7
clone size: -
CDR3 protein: CATSDRNTDRTYEQYF
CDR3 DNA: TGTGCCACCAGTGATCGAAATACGGACAGGACCTACGAGCAGTACTTC

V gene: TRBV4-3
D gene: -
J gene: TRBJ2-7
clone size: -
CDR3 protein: CASSSQAATYEQYF
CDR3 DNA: TGCGCCAGCAGCTCACAAGCGGCAACCTACGAGCAGTACTTC

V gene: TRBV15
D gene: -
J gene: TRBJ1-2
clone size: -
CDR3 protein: CATSKGQGYGYTF
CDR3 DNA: TGTGCCACCAGCAAGGGCCAGGGGTATGGCTACACCTTC

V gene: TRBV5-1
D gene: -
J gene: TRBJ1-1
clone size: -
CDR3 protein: CASSPAGNGGTEAFF
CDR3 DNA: TGCGCCAGCAGCCCGGCCGGGAACGGGGGCACTGAAGCTTTCTTT

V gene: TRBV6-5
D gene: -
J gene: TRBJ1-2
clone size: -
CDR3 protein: CASSYSFDSEYGYTF
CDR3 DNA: TGTGCCAGCAGTTACTCTTTCGACAGCGAGTATGGCTACACCTTC

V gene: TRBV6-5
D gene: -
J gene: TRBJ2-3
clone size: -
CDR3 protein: CASRGGRGGEDTQYF
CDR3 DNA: TGTGCCAGCCGAGGCGGTAGAGGGGGTGAAGATACGCAGTATTTT

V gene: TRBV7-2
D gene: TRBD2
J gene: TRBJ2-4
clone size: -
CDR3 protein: CASSLGLAGKNIQYF
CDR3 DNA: TGTGCCAGCAGCTTGGGACTAGCGGGAAAAAACATTCAGTACTTC

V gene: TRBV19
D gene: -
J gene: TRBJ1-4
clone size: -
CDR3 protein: CATKTSDSSEKLFF
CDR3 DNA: TGTGCCACCAAAACCTCGGATAGCTCTGAAAAACTGTTTTTT

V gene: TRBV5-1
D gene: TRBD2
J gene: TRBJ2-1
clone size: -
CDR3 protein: CASSLVGSGSVSEQFF
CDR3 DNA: TGCGCCAGCAGCTTGGTTGGTAGCGGGAGTGTTAGTGAGCAGTTCTTC

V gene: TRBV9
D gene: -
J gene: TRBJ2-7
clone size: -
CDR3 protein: CASSDPSEGYEQYF
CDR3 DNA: TGTGCCAGCAGCGACCCTTCGGAGGGCTACGAGCAGTACTTC

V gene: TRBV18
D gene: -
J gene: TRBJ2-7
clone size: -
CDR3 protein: CASSPSGLGVSEQYF
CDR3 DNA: TGTGCCAGCTCACCGTCGGGACTGGGCGTATCGGAGCAGTACTTC

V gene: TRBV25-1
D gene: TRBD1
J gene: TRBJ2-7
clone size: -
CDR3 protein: CASSRQGSYEQYF
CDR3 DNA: TGTGCCAGCAGTAGACAGGGGTCCTACGAGCAGTACTTC

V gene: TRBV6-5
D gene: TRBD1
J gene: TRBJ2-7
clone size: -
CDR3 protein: CAGETGISYEQYF
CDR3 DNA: TGTGCCGGGGAGACAGGGATCTCCTACGAGCAGTACTTC

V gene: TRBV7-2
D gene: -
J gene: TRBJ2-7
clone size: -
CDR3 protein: CASSLARSYEQYF
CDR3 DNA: TGTGCCAGCAGCTTAGCGCGGAGCTACGAGCAGTACTTC

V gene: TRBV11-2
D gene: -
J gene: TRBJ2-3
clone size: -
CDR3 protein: CASSLSSGLTQYF
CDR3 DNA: TGTGCCAGCAGCTTATCCTCGGGATTGACGCAGTATTTT

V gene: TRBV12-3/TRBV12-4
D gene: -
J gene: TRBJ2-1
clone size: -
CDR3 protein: CASRLTAINEQFF
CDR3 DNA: TGTGCCAGCCGACTAACCGCGATCAATGAGCAGTTCTTC

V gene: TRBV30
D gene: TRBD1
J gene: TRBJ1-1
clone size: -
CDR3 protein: CAWSRQGLMNTEAFF
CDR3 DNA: TGTGCCTGGAGCCGACAGGGGCTCATGAACACTGAAGCTTTCTTT

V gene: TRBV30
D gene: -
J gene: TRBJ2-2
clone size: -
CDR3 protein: CAWATANTGELFF
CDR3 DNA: TGTGCCTGGGCAACGGCGAACACCGGGGAGCTGTTTTTT

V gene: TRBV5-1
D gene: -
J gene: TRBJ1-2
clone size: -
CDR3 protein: CASSLGYGYGYTF
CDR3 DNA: TGCGCCAGCAGCTTGGGCTACGGGTATGGCTACACCTTC

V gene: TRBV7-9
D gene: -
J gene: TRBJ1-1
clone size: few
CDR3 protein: CASSLDQVRDTEAFF
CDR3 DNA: TGTGCCAGCAGCTTAGACCAGGTGAGGGACACTGAAGCTTTCTTT

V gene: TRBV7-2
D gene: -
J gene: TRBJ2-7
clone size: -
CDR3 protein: CASSFGGGSYEQYF
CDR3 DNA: TGTGCCAGCAGCTTTGGGGGCGGGAGTTACGAGCAGTACTTC

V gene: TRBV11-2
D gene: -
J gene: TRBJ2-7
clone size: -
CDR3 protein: CASSLTSGSYEQYF
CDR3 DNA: TGTGCCAGCAGCTTGACTAGTGGGTCTTACGAGCAGTACTTC

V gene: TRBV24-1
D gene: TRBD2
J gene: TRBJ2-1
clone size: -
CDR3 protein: CATSAPGLAVNSYNEQFF
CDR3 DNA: TGTGCCACCAGTGCCCCGGGACTAGCGGTTAACTCCTACAATGAGCAGTTCTTC

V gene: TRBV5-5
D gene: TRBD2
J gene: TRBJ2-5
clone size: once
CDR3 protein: CASSLARLAGGEETQYF
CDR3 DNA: TGTGCCAGCAGCTTGGCTCGCCTAGCGGGGGGGGAAGAGACCCAGTACTTC

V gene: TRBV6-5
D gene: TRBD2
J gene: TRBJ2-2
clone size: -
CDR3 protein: CASSRGLAGIRELFF
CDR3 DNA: TGTGCCAGCAGTAGGGGACTAGCGGGAATACGGGAGCTGTTTTTT

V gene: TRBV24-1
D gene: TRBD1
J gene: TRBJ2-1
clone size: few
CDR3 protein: CATAGTGGNNEQFF
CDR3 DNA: TGTGCCACCGCGGGGACAGGGGGAAACAATGAGCAGTTCTTC

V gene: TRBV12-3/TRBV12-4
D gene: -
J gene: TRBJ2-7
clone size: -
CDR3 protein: CASRFRGYEQYF
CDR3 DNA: TGTGCCAGCAGGTTTCGGGGCTACGAGCAGTACTTC

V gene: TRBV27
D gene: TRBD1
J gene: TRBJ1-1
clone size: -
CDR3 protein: CASRKGQLNTEAFF
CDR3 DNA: TGTGCCAGCAGAAAGGGACAGCTGAACACTGAAGCTTTCTTT

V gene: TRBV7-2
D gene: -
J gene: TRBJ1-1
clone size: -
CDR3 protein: CASSINGGRTEAFF
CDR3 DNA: TGTGCCAGCAGCATCAACGGGGGAAGGACTGAAGCTTTCTTT